What follows are 6 T cell receptor beta chains derived from one specimen sequenced in a study of regulatory T cells in long-lasting Graves disease (dated by TCRdb to 2020 to 2023). The time point label of this sample denotes: persistent/refractory GD, antithyroid drugs over 5 years with positive TRAb. For both TCR sequencing and RNA sequencing, RNA was extracted from PBMCs using TRIzol. To prepare the library, multiplex PCR was applied. The run used an Illumina HiSeq 4000. To build TCR beta libraries, CDR3 regions were amplified by Arm-PCR using iRepertoire HTBI primers. The raw public data were reprocessed by TCRdb itself: fastp quality trimming at Q25, MiXCR clonotype calling, in-frame beta chains only. Under each unique CDR3 protein, matching rows form one entry showing the most common genes and DNA. The sample includes hundreds of thousands of distinct CDR3 sequences, with around 30% observed a single time. The ten largest make up about 40% of the sample.

The sample consisted of peripheral blood mononuclear cells (PBMCs), taken when the disease was refractory, from a patient treated with antithyroid drugs. The receptors shown here come from a female donor with Graves disease.

J is TRBJ2-1 and V is TRBV11-2, with 7 bases that match TRBD2. The CDR3 loop spans 11 amino acids. The ends lost 4 bases at V and 11 bases at J; junction bases unmatched: 2. Germline V lookup: CDR1 SGHAT, CDR2 FQNNGV. Here the CDR3 reads CASSSGTKQFF. CDR3 DNA: TGTGCCAGCAGCTCAGGGACTAAGCAGTTCTTC.

The chain couples TRBV11-2 to TRBJ1-1, with D perhaps matching TRBD1 (5 bases). Deletions cut 5 bases from V and 6 bases from J, with 10 bases between. The CDR3 is 12 residues long. Germline loops: CDR1 SGHAT, CDR2 FQNNGV. CDR3 residues: CASSQWGSEAFF. For the CDR3, the DNA is TGTGCCAGCAGCCAGTGGGGCTCTGAAGCTTTCTTT.

The V call is TRBV20-1, the J call TRBJ2-5, with D possibly TRBD1 on 6 matching bases. This CDR3 is built from 14 residues. Germline-derived CDR1 and CDR2 are DFQATT and SNEGSKA (reference sequence). V was clipped by 3 bases and J by 5 bases, with 16 bases between them. The CDR3 sequence is CSARDSRGSETQYF. In nucleotides, the CDR3 is TGCAGTGCTAGGGACTCCAGGGGATCGGAGACCCAGTACTTC.

Many counts were recorded for this clonotype. This CDR3 reads CASSLGQGVQYF. In DNA form, the CDR3 reads TGTGCCAGCAGTTTGGGACAGGGGGTTCAGTACTTC. The rearrangement joins TRBV12-3 or TRBV12-4 to TRBJ2-4; 11 bases fit TRBD1. The CDR3 runs to 12 residues. The V and J ends lost 3 bases and 11 bases, in that order; junction bases with no gene match: 0.

This rearrangement joins TRBV24-1 to TRBJ1-5, with a weak D call TRBD1 (5 bases). V lost 2 bases and J lost 6, with 10 bases in between. The CDR3 sequence is 14 residues long. Germline CDR1 and CDR2: KGHDR and SFDVKD. In DNA form, the CDR3 reads TGTGCCACCAGTGATTCAAGTGACAGTCAGCCCCAGCATTTT. It codes for CATSDSSDSQPQHF.

This clonotype was counted only a few times. The V and J genes are TRBV2 and TRBJ1-2, with unresolved D. Trimming took 2 bases from V and 0 from J, leaving 10 bases between them. This CDR3 spans 15 amino acids. Looked up from germline, CDR1 is SNHLY and CDR2 is FYNNEI. The DNA for the CDR3 is TGTGCCAGCAGTGAAAGGCCAGCTCCTAACTATGGCTACACCTTC. It encodes CASSERPAPNYGYTF.